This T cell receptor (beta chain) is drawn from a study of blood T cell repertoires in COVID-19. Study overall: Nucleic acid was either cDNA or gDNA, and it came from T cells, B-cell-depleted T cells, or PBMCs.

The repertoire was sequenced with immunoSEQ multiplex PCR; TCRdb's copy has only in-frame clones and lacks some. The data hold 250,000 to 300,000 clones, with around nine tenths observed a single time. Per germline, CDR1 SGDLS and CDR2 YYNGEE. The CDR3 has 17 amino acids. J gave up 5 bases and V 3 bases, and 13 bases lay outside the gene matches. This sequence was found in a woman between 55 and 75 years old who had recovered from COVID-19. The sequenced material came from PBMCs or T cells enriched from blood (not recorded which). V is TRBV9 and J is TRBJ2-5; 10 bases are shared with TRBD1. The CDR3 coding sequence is TGTGCCAGCAGCGAGGGGACAGGGGTCATGGTTCGGGAGACCCAGTACTTC. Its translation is CASSEGTGVMVRETQYF.